This section outlines one T cell receptor beta chain sequence together with its context. Its antigen is as yet unknown. Expressed TCRB transcripts got sequenced, as all isolated RNA was reverse transcribed. Generated by immunoSEQ multiplex PCR, the TCRdb table keeps only in-frame clones and is missing some. The sample lists 300,000 or so clones; around 15% were seen once. The CDR3 runs 16 residues. With 1 base clipped from V and 2 bases from J, the junction kept 3 bases outside the gene matches. CDR1 LNHNV and CDR2 YYDKDF come from the germline V gene (reference sequence). The source of the sample is a study of beta chain features in type 1 diabetes. Study observations and caveats: Researchers cautioned that cDNA sequencing could over-represent cells with high TCR expression. Within the patient group, naive, central memory and Treg TCRB repertoires appeared more similar to each other than within healthy donors. A moderate, significant TCRB CDR3 shortening appeared in type 1 diabetes across four CD4+ subsets.

V gene TRBV15 combines with J gene TRBJ2-3; 10 nucleotides agree with TRBD2. This receptor was obtained from a man in his thirties or forties with type 1 diabetes. Input material: naive CD4+ T cells from blood. This CDR3 reads CATSRGLAGVTDTQYF. The CDR3, as DNA: TGTGCCACCAGCAGAGGGCTAGCGGGAGTCACAGATACGCAGTATTTT.